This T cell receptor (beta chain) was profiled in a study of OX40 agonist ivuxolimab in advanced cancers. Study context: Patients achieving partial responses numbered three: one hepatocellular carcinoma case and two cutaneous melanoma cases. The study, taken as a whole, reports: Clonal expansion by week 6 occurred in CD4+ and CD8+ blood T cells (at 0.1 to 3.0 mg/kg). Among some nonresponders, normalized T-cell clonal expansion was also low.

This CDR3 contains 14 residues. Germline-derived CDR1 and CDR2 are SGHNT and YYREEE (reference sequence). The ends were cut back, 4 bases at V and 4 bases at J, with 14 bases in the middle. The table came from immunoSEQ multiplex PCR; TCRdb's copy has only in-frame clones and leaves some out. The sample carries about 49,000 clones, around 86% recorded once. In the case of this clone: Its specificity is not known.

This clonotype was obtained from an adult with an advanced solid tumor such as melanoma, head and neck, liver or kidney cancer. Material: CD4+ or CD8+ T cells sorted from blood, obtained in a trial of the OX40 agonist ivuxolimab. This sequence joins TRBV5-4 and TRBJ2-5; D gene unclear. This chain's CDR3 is CASSRVGEGETQYF. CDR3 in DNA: TGTGCCAGCAGCCGGGTGGGTGAAGGAGAGACCCAGTACTTC.